This T cell receptor (beta chain) derives from a study of T cell responses to AZD1222 COVID-19 vaccine. Study overall: Some second doses came at about 4 weeks and others at about 12 weeks; these were pooled.

Study-wide results and limits: Donors were mostly white British, more females; clonal diversity possibly underestimated. Dominant CD4 TCR responses targeted spike regions 160-218 and 743-854. Spike-specific TCR repertoires showed rising breadth and depth after two AZD1222 doses.

Sequencing used immunoSEQ multiplex PCR; TCRdb keeps in-frame clones, though not all of them. Of about 140,000 clones listed, around 90% are singletons. This clone has just one count. Its antigen is undetermined. Trimming took 5 bases from V and 0 from J; bases not matched to a gene: 9. This CDR3 is 16 amino acids long. Germline V CDR1 and CDR2: SNHLY, FYNNEI. The material was peripheral blood, obtained on day 0 of AZD1222 vaccination. The chain links TRBV2 to TRBJ1-2; 7 positions agree with TRBD1. This clonotype was obtained from an adult in good health. Written as DNA, the CDR3 is TGTGCCAGCAGTCCTAGGGGGGACAGAGCTAACTATGGCTACACCTTC. Amino acid sequence: CASSPRGDRANYGYTF.